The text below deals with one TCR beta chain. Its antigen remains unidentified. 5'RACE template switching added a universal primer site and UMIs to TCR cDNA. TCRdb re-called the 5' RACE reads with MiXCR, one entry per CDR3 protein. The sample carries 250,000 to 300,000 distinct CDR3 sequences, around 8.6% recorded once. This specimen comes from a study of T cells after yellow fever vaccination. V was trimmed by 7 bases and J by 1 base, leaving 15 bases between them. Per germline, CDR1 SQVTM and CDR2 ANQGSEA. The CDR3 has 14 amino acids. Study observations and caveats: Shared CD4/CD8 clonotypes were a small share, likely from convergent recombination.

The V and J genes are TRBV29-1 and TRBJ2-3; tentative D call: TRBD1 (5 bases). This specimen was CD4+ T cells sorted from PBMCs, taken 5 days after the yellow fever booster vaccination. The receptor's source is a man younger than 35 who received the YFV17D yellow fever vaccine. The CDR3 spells CSAEDSLGTDTQYF. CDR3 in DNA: TGCAGCGCGGAAGACAGCCTGGGCACAGATACGCAGTATTTT.